This T cell receptor beta chain was retrieved from a study of T-cell memory formation after mild COVID-19. TCRdb re-derived calls from the 5' RACE reads in MiXCR, one entry per CDR3 protein. The sample lists fewer than 450,000 distinct CDR3 sequences, over 20% occurring once. Material: PBMCs or a T cell subset sorted from them (not recorded which). The receptor was derived from an adult woman who had mild COVID-19 (a few samples of this study predate the infection). Cell type and time point are not known.

The CDR3 nucleotides are TGTGCCAGCAGCCCCCGAAGCGGGAGGAACTCCTACGAGCAGTACTTC. It translates to CASSPRSGRNSYEQYF. The J gene is TRBJ2-7, the V gene TRBV5-5; 9 bases match TRBD2. The V gene's germline CDR1 is SGHKS and CDR2 YYEKEE (reference sequence). V shed 4 bases, J shed 0 bases, and the junction held 8 bases outside the gene matches. The CDR3 is made up of 16 amino acids.